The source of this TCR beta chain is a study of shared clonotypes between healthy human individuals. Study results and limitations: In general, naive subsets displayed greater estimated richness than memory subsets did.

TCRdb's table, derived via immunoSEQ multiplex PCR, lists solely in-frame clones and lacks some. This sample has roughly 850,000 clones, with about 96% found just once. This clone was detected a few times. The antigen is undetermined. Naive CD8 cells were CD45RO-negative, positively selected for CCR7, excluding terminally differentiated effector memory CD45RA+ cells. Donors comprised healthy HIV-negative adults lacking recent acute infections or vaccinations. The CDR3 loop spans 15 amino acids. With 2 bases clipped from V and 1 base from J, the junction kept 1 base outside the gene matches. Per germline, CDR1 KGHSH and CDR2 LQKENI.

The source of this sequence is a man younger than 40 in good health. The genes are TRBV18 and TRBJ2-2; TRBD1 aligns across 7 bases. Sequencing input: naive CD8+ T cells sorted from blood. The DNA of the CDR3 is TGTGCCAGCTCACCAGGGGACAGGAACACCGGGGAGCTGTTTTTT. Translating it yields CASSPGDRNTGELFF.